The next 27 T cell receptor beta chains were all read from a single sample in a study of early T cells in non-severe SARS-CoV-2 infection. Via MiXCR, TCRdb re-called the 5' RACE reads, giving one row per CDR3 protein. The sample has about 80,000 distinct CDR3 sequences; more than 4% are singletons. The source material was whole blood, sampled at baseline. Every receptor here comes from an adult who was a healthcare worker with PCR-confirmed SARS-CoV-2 infection or an uninfected control (not recorded which).

The chain recombines TRBV19 with TRBJ2-1; 7 nucleotides align to TRBD2. From germline, CDR1 is LNHDA and CDR2 SQIVND (reference sequence). V lost 5 bases, J lost 9 bases, and 16 bases stayed unmatched. This CDR3 contains 16 residues. In DNA form, the CDR3 reads TGTGCCAGTAGTTACTCCTCTGGCGGGAGCCAATCTGAGCAGTTCTTC. Translated, it gives CASSYSSGGSQSEQFF.

The sample holds many counts of this clonotype. The chain employs TRBV7-6 and TRBJ2-7, with 11 bases fitting TRBD1. This CDR3 spans 16 amino acids. Losses at the gene ends were 1 base for V and 4 bases for J; bases not matched to a gene: 6. CDR1 is SGHVS and CDR2 is FNYEAQ in the germline V gene. For the CDR3, the DNA is TGTGCCAGCAGCTTAGTTGGGACAGGGGGGGGATACGAGCAGTACTTC. This gives the protein CASSLVGTGGGYEQYF.

A few counts support this clonotype. The rearrangement joins TRBV30 to TRBJ1-1; possible D gene TRBD1, 5 bases. CDR1 GTSNPN and CDR2 SVGIG come from the germline V gene (reference sequence). V was pared by 4 bases and J by 0 bases, with 6 bases between. The CDR3 runs 12 residues. CDR3 DNA sequence: TGTGCCTGGATGGGGCTGAACACTGAAGCTTTCTTT. Its translation: CAWMGLNTEAFF.

The chain has TRBV15 and TRBJ2-4; either TRBD1 or TRBD2 may fit D (5 bases each). There are 15 residues in the CDR3. The V end was cut by 1 base, the J end by 1 base, with 8 bases between. CDR1 LNHNV and CDR2 YYDKDF come from the germline V gene (reference sequence). As DNA, the CDR3 is TGTGCCACCAGCAGAGGAGGGGTTGCCAAAAACATTCAGTACTTC. Protein sequence: CATSRGGVAKNIQYF.

This clonotype was seen only a few times. V is TRBV7-2 and J is TRBJ2-7; D remains ambiguous. The CDR3 has 15 amino acids. Trimming pared 3 bases from V and 3 bases from J, leaving 15 bases between. Germline V lookup: CDR1 SGHTA, CDR2 FQGNSA. The CDR3 sequence is CASSFDPYADYEQYF. CDR3 bases: TGTGCCAGCAGCTTTGATCCCTACGCCGACTACGAGCAGTACTTC.

The chain is built from TRBV6-4 and TRBJ1-5, with 10 nucleotides matching TRBD1. CDR1 is MRHNA and CDR2 is SNTAGT in the germline V gene. CDR3 length: 14 residues. The trim removed 6 bases at V and 7 bases at J, leaving 6 bases unmatched. CDR3 residues: CASSAGTGEQPQHF. CDR3 DNA: TGTGCCAGCAGCGCCGGGACAGGGGAACAGCCCCAGCATTTT.

In this sample, this clonotype turned up many times. The rearrangement uses TRBV20-1 and TRBJ1-2, with D perhaps TRBD1 (5 bases). Trimming took 6 bases from V and 4 from J, leaving 15 bases between them. Per germline, CDR1 DFQATT and CDR2 SNEGSKA (reference sequence). The length of the CDR3 is 13 residues. The CDR3 here is CSAHGAVGYGYTF. CDR3 nucleotides: TGCAGTGCCCATGGGGCAGTGGGCTATGGCTACACCTTC.

This clonotype was counted at least ten times. The chain carries TRBV20-1 and TRBJ2-7, with TRBD2 matching 14 bases. V was pared by 6 bases and J by 6 bases, with 7 bases of the junction left unmatched. The length of the CDR3 is 14 residues. The germline V gene has CDR1 DFQATT and CDR2 SNEGSKA (reference sequence). The CDR3 DNA reads as TGCAGTGCGCTGACTAGCGGGAGGGGCTCCGAGCAGTACTTC. It translates to CSALTSGRGSEQYF.

The genes are TRBV3-1 and TRBJ1-3; D gene unclear. The V end was cut by 1 base, the J end by 0 bases, with 7 bases between. The V gene's germline CDR1 is LGHDT and CDR2 YNNKEL (reference sequence). The CDR3 contains 15 residues. This CDR3 reads CASSQVMSSGNTIYF. The CDR3 DNA reads as TGTGCCAGCAGCCAAGTAATGAGCTCTGGAAACACCATATATTTT.

Regarding this clonotype: Likely a read error: the CDR3 ends without its conserved phenylalanine or tryptophan. The J gene is TRBJ2-1, the V gene TRBV7-9; D gene ambiguous. In germline, CDR1 is SEHNR, CDR2 FQNEAQ (reference sequence). This CDR3 has 12 residues. The V and J ends lost 5 bases and 13 bases respectively, with 15 bases between them. CDR3 region: CASSTVAANQFS. CDR3 nucleotide sequence: TGTGCCAGCAGCACCGTGGCAGCTAATCAGTTCTCC.

This chain uses TRBV13 with TRBJ1-1; D is unresolved. Germline V gene data show CDR1 as PRHDT and CDR2 as FYEKMQ (reference sequence). This CDR3 comprises 12 residues. Trimming took 5 bases from V and 7 from J, leaving 11 bases between them. The DNA of the CDR3 is TGTGCCAGCAGCCGGCCCGTAGGTGAAGCTTTCTTT. Its translation: CASSRPVGEAFF.

The sample holds many counts of this clonotype. The chain combines TRBV20-1 with TRBJ2-1, with 9 bases aligning to TRBD1. The CDR3 runs 15 residues. Per germline, CDR1 DFQATT and CDR2 SNEGSKA (reference sequence). V trimming: 5 bases; J trimming: 8 bases; junction bases outside the gene matches: 13. This CDR3 reads CSAARGQGGTDEQFF. The CDR3 DNA reads as TGCAGTGCTGCGAGGGGACAGGGCGGCACGGATGAGCAGTTCTTC.

This clonotype occurred many times. The chain recombines TRBV7-9 with TRBJ2-7; 7 bases align to TRBD1. The CDR3 has 15 residues. Germline CDR1 SEHNR, CDR2 FQNEAQ (reference sequence). V lost 5 bases and J lost 4; bases outside the gene matches: 11. As DNA, the CDR3 is TGTGCCAGCAGCGCGGACAGGAGTCCACTGTACGAGCAGTACTTC. Its translation: CASSADRSPLYEQYF.

This clonotype has ten or more counts. J is TRBJ2-6 and V is TRBV30, with 8 bases that match TRBD1. CDR3 length: 16 amino acids. Germline lookup yields CDR1 GTSNPN and CDR2 SVGIG (reference sequence). With 5 bases clipped from V and 1 base from J, the junction kept 7 bases outside the gene matches. This CDR3 is CAWDRGTPSGANVLTF. The CDR3 coding sequence is TGTGCCTGGGACAGGGGTACGCCTTCTGGGGCCAACGTCCTGACTTTC.

This clonotype was observed many times. The chain carries TRBV7-6 and TRBJ2-5, with 8 bases aligning to TRBD1. The V and J ends lost 6 bases and 1 base, in that order; junction bases with no gene match: 4. Germline-derived CDR1 and CDR2 are SGHVS and FNYEAQ. The CDR3 spans 14 residues. In DNA form, the CDR3 reads TGTGCCAGCAGTACAGGGGGAGGCCAAGAGACCCAGTACTTC. Translated: CASSTGGGQETQYF.

The genes are TRBV19 and TRBJ1-1; D unclear. The length of the CDR3 is 14 residues. V lost 2 bases and J 1 base, leaving 8 bases between the germline ends. Looked up from germline, CDR1 is LNHDA and CDR2 is SQIVND (reference sequence). DNA for the CDR3: TGTGCCAGTAGTATACCGGGGAAGAACACTGAAGCTTTCTTT. Amino acids: CASSIPGKNTEAFF.

There are many counts of this clonotype. The rearrangement links TRBV9 to TRBJ2-7; D is undetermined. The CDR3 is made up of 15 amino acids. Per the germline V gene, CDR1 is SGDLS and CDR2 is YYNGEE. Trimming removed 0 bases from V and 0 bases from J, with 10 bases in between. CDR3 sequence: CASSVGFDGSYEQYF. In DNA form, the CDR3 reads TGTGCCAGCAGCGTAGGATTCGATGGCTCCTACGAGCAGTACTTC.

The chain employs TRBV9 and TRBJ2-7; 14 nucleotides match TRBD2. The CDR3 contains 18 residues. Germline loops: CDR1 SGDLS, CDR2 YYNGEE. V lost 0 bases to trimming and J lost 0 bases; unmatched junction nucleotides: 5. CDR3 nucleotides: TGTGCCAGCAGCGTAGGACTAGCGGGAGGGGCAAGCTCCTACGAGCAGTACTTC. Translation gives CASSVGLAGGASSYEQYF.

V is TRBV20-1 and J is TRBJ2-3; the D gene is possibly TRBD2 (6 bases). V lost 5 bases and J lost 2, with 11 bases in between. Per germline, CDR1 DFQATT and CDR2 SNEGSKA (reference sequence). The CDR3 is made up of 13 amino acids. CDR3 bases: TGCAGTGCTGGGGGACTGCTCACAGATACGCAGTATTTT. Its protein is CSAGGLLTDTQYF.

The sample holds many counts of this clonotype. The CDR3 is CSVTDSGSAHSGANVLTF. The CDR3 region has the DNA TGCAGCGTTACGGATAGCGGGAGCGCCCACTCTGGGGCCAACGTCCTGACTTTC. The rearrangement joins TRBV29-1 to TRBJ2-6, with 9 bases lining up with TRBD2. CDR3 length: 18 amino acids. The germline CDR1 and CDR2 sequences are SQVTM and ANQGSEA. With 5 bases clipped from V and 0 bases from J, the junction kept 11 bases outside the gene matches. Using reference TRBV29-1 and TRBJ2-6 for the parts outside the CDR3, the full variable domain is SAVISQKPSRDICQRGTSLTIQCQVDSQVTMMFWYRQQPGQSLTLIATANQGSEATYESGFVIDKFPISRPNLTFSTLTVSNMSPEDSSIYLCSVTDSGSAHSGANVLTFGAGSRLTVL.

This clonotype has at least ten counts. The J gene is TRBJ1-1, the V gene TRBV4-1; maybe TRBD1 (5 bases). There are 13 residues in the CDR3. With 1 base removed from V and 8 bases from J, the gap between germline ends came to 11 bases. Germline V gene data show CDR1 as MGHRA and CDR2 as YSYEKL. CDR3 sequence (DNA): TGCGCCAGCAGCCAAGTAATGGGACCAGAAGCTTTCTTT. Translation gives CASSQVMGPEAFF.

At least ten counts were recorded for this clonotype. The chain couples TRBV6-1 to TRBJ1-5, with a tentative D call TRBD1 (6 bases). This CDR3 is built from 15 residues. Germline lookup yields CDR1 MNHNS and CDR2 SASEGT. V lost 1 base to trimming and J lost 7 bases, with 14 bases between them. The CDR3 loop reads CASSEGGHLLQPQHF. In DNA form, the CDR3 reads TGTGCCAGCAGTGAAGGGGGACATCTACTGCAGCCCCAGCATTTT.

There are many counts of this clonotype. The genes are TRBV6-1 and TRBJ2-7; tentative D call: TRBD1 (6 bases). Trimming removed 0 bases at V and 1 base at J, with 10 bases between. This CDR3 has 15 residues. CDR1 is MNHNS and CDR2 is SASEGT in the germline V gene. CDR3 nucleotide sequence: TGTGCCAGCAGTGAAGCTATAGGGGGTTCCTACGAGCAGTACTTC. Protein product: CASSEAIGGSYEQYF.

The gene calls are TRBV7-3 and TRBJ2-5; D gene unclear. The V gene's germline CDR1 is SGHTA and CDR2 FQGTGA. V lost 2 bases and J 5 bases, leaving 9 bases between the germline ends. CDR3 length equals 13 residues. The CDR3 nucleotides are TGTGCCAGCAGCTTAGACCTTCGGGAGACCCAGTACTTC. It yields the protein CASSLDLRETQYF.

This clonotype was seen only a few times. J is TRBJ2-3 and V is TRBV24-1; weak D call: TRBD1 (6 bases). Trimming stripped 5 bases from V and 1 base from J, with 18 bases between. Germline assignment: CDR1 KGHDR and CDR2 SFDVKD. The CDR3 length is 17 residues. The CDR3 sequence: CATSVWGQGDGTDTQYF. Written as DNA, the CDR3 is TGTGCCACCAGTGTGTGGGGGCAGGGAGACGGCACAGATACGCAGTATTTT.

There are many counts of this clonotype. This rearrangement joins TRBV20-1 to TRBJ1-6; no clear D. The V end lost 0 bases, the J end lost 0 bases, and 9 bases lay between the germline ends. The CDR3 sequence is 16 residues long. Germline V gene lookup returns CDR1 DFQATT and CDR2 SNEGSKA (reference sequence). CDR3 region: CSARDLGSSYNSPLHF. CDR3 sequence (DNA): TGCAGTGCTAGAGATCTGGGGAGCTCCTATAATTCACCCCTCCACTTT.

This clonotype was recorded at least ten times. In DNA form, the CDR3 reads TGTGCCAGCAGCCCCGAGACAGGGAAGAACACTGAAGCTTTCTTT. Its translation: CASSPETGKNTEAFF. The gene calls are TRBV7-3 and TRBJ1-1; 7 bases agree with TRBD1. V lost 5 bases and J lost 1; bases outside the gene matches: 7. The CDR3 runs 15 residues. CDR1 is SGHTA and CDR2 is FQGTGA in the germline V gene.